A selection of T cell receptor beta chains follows, all from one sample in a study of radiation and T cells in renal cell carcinoma. This table comes from immunoSEQ multiplex PCR, and its TCRdb copy is limited to in-frame clones, with some not included. This sample carries some 75,000 clones, 82% of them seen once, and the ten largest clones take nearly 6%. The source was blood, collected from a patient whose treatment included radiotherapy and nephrectomy. These receptors were collected from a man aged 55 to 70 with renal cell carcinoma. The CDR3 runs from the conserved cysteine through the conserved F or W.

V gene,J gene,CDR3 protein
TRBV19,NA,CASSVAGLSYEQYF
TRBV19,TRBJ1-5,CASSMGTGRFSNQPQHF
TRBV19,TRBJ1-2,CASSMTGGDGYTF
TRBV6-6,TRBJ2-3,CASSATSDTQYF
TRBV10-2,TRBJ2-1,CASSESTLAGGPLNEQFF
TRBV6-1,TRBJ2-6,CASSELGTALSRANVLTF
TRBV2,TRBJ2-1,CASSGTIAGGRDEQFF
TRBV27,TRBJ2-7,CASSVGQGASHEQYF
TRBV9,TRBJ1-2,CASSALRGYTF
TRBV6-5,TRBJ1-1,CASRTGPGEEAFF
TRBV7-9,TRBJ2-1,CASSLMGIRRNEQFF
TRBV7-2,TRBJ1-1,CASSRGALNTEAFF
TRBV27,TRBJ2-1,CASSMGPINEQFF
TRBV7-8,TRBJ2-2,CASSLAGWGTGELFF
TRBV27,TRBJ2-5,CASGTSDYQETQYF
TRBV6-5,TRBJ2-7,CASSYSYGTNEQYF
TRBV19,TRBJ2-7,CASSIDAGTSYEQYF
TRBV6-6,TRBJ2-5,CASSYSTQGSETQYF
TRBV5-1,TRBJ1-1,CASSFRSGTGGTEAFF
TRBV18,TRBJ2-3,CASFPPASGRTDTQYF
TRBV25-1,TRBJ2-1,CASRGTSGPTYNEQFF
TRBV11-2,TRBJ2-1,CASSLDHGVWQFF
TRBV28,TRBJ1-5,CASSFNLGNQPQHF
TRBV10-1,TRBJ2-3,CASSESSRRDTQYF
TRBV2,TRBJ1-2,CASSLDRGGGYTF
TRBV28,TRBJ1-1,CASSLLGSNTEAFF
TRBV6-1,TRBJ1-1,CASSARGEETEAFF
TRBV7-2,TRBJ2-3,CASSPRVSSTDTQYF
TRBV6-4,TRBJ2-1,CASSERESYNEQFF
TRBV7-6,TRBJ2-7,CASSPTIGGEQYF
TRBV10-1,TRBJ2-5,CASSFEAETQYF
TRBV7-3,TRBJ2-2,CASSPPGTVTGELFF
TRBV28,TRBJ1-5,CASRGPNQPQHF
TRBV19,TRBJ2-4,CASLLAKNIQYF
TRBV12-5,TRBJ2-3,CASGRSTDTQYF
TRBV2,TRBJ2-7,CASSEAPSGIYEQYF